The entry that follows covers one T cell receptor (beta chain) sequence. Its antigen is unknown. TCRdb passed the 5' RACE reads through MiXCR, listing each CDR3 protein once. The sample holds roughly 300,000 distinct CDR3 sequences; roughly 8% are singletons and the top ten take approximately 15%. This specimen belongs to a study of T cells after yellow fever vaccination. Study-wide findings and caveats: A limited proportion of clonotypes was detected within both the CD4 and CD8 compartments. The secondary response was weaker, and its peak arrived faster, on day 5 versus 15. Boosting was followed by the reappearance of most primary-vaccination clones (96% CD4, around 90% CD8).

Trimming shortened V by 2 bases and J by 8 bases, and 19 bases separated the two germline ends. Germline V CDR1 and CDR2: SGHAT, FQNNGV. The CDR3 contains 15 residues. The V gene is TRBV11-2, the J gene TRBJ2-7; D perhaps matches TRBD2 (5 bases). This material consisted of PBMCs, taken more than 40 days after the first yellow fever vaccination. The sequence was obtained from a man younger than 35 who received the YFV17D yellow fever vaccine. CDR3 nucleotide sequence: TGTGCCAGCAGCTTAAATCCCTCGTCGGGGAATCAGCAGTACTTC. Protein: CASSLNPSSGNQQYF. Supplemented by reference TRBV11-2 and TRBJ2-7, the full variable domain reads EAGVAQSPRYKIIEKRQSVAFWCNPISGHATLYWYQQILGQGPKLLIQFQNNGVVDDSQLPKDRFSAERLKGVDSTLKIQPAKLEDSAVYLCASSLNPSSGNQQYFGPGTRLTVT.